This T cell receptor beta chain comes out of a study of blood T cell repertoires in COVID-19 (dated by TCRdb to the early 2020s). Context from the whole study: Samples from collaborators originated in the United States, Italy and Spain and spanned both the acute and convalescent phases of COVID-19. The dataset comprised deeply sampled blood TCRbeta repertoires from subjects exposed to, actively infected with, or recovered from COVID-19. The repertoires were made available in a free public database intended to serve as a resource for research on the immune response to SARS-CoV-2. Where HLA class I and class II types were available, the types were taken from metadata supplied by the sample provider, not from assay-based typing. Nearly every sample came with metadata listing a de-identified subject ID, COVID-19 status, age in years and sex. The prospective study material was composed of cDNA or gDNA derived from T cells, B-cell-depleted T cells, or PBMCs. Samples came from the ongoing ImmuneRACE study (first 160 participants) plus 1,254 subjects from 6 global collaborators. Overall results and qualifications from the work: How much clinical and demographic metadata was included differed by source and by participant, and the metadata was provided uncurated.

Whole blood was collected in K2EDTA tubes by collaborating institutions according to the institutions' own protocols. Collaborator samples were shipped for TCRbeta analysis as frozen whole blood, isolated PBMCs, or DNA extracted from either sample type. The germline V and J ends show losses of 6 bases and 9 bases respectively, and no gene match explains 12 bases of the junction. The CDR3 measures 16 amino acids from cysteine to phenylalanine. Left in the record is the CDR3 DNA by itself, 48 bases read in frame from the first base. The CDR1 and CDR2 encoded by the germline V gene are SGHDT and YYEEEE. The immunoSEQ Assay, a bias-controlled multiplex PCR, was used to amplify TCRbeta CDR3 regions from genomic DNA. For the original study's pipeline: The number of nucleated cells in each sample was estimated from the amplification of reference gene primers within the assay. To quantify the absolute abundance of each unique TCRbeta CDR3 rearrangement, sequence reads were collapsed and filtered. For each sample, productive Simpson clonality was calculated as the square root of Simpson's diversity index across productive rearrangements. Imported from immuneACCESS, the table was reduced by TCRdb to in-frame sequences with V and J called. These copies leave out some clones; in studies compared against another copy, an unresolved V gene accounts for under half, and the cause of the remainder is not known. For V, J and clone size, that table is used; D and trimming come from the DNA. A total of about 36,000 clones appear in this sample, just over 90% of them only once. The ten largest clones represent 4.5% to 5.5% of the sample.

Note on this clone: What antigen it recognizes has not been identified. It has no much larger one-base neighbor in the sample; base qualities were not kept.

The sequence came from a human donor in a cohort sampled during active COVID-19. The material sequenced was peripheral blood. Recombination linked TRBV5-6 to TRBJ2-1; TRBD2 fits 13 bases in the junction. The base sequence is TGTGCCAGCACCCCCGGGACTAGCGGGAAAGTAGGTGAGCAGTTCTTC. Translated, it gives CASTPGTSGKVGEQFF. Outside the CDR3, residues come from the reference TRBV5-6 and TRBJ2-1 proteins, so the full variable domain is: DAGVTQSPTHLIKTRGQQVTLRCSPKSGHDTVSWYQQALGQGPQFIFQYYEEEERQRGNFPDRFSGHQFPNYSSELNVNALLLGDSALYLCASTPGTSGKVGEQFFGPGTRLTVL.